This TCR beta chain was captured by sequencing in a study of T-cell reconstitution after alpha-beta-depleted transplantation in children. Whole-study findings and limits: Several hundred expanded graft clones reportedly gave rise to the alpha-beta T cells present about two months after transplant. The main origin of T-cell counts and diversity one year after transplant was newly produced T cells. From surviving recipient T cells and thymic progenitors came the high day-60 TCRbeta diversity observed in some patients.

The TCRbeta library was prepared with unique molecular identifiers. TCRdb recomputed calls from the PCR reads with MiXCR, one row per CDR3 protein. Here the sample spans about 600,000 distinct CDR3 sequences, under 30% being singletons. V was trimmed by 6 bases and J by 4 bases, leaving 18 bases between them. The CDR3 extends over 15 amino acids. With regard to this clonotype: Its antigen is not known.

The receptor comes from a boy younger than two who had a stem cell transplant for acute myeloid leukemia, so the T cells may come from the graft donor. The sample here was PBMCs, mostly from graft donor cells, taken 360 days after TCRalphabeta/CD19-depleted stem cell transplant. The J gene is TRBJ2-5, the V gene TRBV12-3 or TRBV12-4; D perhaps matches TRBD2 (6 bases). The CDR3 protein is CASRMGIGGGETQYF. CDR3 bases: TGTGCCAGCAGAATGGGGATCGGGGGAGGAGAGACCCAGTACTTC.